This T cell receptor (beta chain) derives from a study of CD8 T cell repertoires and HIV-1 epitope variants. Worth noting for this clone: The antigen remains unidentified.

V shed 4 bases and J shed 2 bases, with 5 bases lying between them. The CDR3 runs 12 residues. Germline CDR1 is MNHEY and CDR2 is SVGAGI. The method was immunoSEQ multiplex PCR; TCRdb's version includes in-frame clones alone and lacks a portion of them. The sample lists around 5,200 clones; more than 65% were seen once. This clonotype was obtained from a male donor with HIV. What was sequenced was cultured CD8+ T cells derived from PBMCs. The chain has TRBV6-5 and TRBJ1-1; D gene ambiguous. The CDR3 nucleotides are TGTGCCAGCAGTTTGCCTAACACTGAAGCTTTCTTT. Its translation is CASSLPNTEAFF.